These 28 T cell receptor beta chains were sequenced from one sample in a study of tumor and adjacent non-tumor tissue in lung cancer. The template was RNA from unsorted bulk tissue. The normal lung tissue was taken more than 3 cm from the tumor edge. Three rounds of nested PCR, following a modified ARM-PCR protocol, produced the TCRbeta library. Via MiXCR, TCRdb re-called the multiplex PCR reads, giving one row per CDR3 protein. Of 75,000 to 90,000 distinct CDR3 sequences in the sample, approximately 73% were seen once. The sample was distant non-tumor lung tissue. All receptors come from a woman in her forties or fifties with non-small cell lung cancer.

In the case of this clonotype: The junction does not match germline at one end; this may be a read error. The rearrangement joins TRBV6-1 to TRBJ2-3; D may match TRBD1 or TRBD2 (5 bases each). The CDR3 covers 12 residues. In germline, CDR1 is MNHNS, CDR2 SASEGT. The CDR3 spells CARSEMGDTQYF. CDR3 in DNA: TGTGCCAGGAGTGAAATGGGGGATACGCAATATTTT.

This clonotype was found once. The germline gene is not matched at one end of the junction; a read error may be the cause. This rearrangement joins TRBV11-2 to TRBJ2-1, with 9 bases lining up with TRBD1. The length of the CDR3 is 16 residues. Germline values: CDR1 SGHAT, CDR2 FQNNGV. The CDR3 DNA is TGTACCAGCAGCTTAGAGGCGGGACAGGGTACGAATGAGCAGTTATTC. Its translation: CTSSLEAGQGTNEQLF.

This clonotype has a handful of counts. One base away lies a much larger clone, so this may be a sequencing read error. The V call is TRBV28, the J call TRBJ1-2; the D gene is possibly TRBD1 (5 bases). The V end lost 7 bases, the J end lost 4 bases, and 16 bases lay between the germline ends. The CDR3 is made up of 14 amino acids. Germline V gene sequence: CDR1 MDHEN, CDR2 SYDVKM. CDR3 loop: CASKLLGATYGYTF. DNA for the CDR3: TGTGCCAGCAAGCTACTCGGGGCAACCTATGGCTACACCTTC.

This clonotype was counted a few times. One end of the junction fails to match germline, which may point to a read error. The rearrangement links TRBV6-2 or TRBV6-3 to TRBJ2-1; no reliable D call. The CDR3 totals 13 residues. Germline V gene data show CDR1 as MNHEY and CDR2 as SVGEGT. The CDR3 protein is CASSYSIRHEQLF. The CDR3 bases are TGTGCCAGTAGTTACTCGATTCGCCATGAGCAGCTCTTC.

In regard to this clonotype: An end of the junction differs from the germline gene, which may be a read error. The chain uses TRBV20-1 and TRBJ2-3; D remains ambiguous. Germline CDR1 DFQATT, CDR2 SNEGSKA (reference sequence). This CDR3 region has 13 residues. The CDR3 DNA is TGCAGTGCTAGTACTGGGGATACAGATATGCAGTATTTT. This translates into CSASTGDTDMQYF.

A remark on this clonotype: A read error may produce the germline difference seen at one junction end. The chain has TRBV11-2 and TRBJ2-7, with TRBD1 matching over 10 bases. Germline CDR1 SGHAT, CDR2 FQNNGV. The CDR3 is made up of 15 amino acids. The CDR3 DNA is TGTGCCAGTAGCCCAGACAGGGGGCGCGTCTACAAGCAGTACTTC. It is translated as CASSPDRGRVYKQYF.

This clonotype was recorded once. The CDR3 is CSIEALAGGTDTQYF. In DNA, the CDR3 is TGCAGTATTGAAGCCCTAGCGGGAGGTACAGATACGCAGTATTTT. V gene TRBV29-1 combines with J gene TRBJ2-3, with TRBD2 matching 11 bases. The CDR3 sequence is 15 residues long. Germline V gene sequence: CDR1 SQVTM, CDR2 ANQGSEA.

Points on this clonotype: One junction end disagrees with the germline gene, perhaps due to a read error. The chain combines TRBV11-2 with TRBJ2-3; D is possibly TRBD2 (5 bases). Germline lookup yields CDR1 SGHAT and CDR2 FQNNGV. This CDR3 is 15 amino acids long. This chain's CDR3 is CTSSLGPPVDYTQYF. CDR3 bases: TGTACCAGCAGCTTAGGACCCCCTGTGGACTATACGCAGTATTTT.

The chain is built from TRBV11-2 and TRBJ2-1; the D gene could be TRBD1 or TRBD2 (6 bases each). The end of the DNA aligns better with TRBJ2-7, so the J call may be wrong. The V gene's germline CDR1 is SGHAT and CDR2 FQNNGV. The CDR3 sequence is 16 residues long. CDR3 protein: CASSLEAGQGMNKQYF. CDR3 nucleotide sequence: TGTGCCAGCAGCTTAGAGGCGGGACAAGGTATGAATAAGCAGTACTTC.

The CDR3 spells CASSLRIGSNYGYTF. In DNA form, the CDR3 reads TGTGCCAGCAGCCTCCGGATAGGGTCTAACTATGGCTACACCTTC. The J gene is TRBJ1-2, the V gene TRBV5-5; D gene ambiguous. The CDR3 spans 15 residues. The germline V and J ends were trimmed by 4 bases and 0 bases, with 13 bases remaining between them. Germline CDR1 reads SGHKS; CDR2 reads YYEKEE (reference sequence).

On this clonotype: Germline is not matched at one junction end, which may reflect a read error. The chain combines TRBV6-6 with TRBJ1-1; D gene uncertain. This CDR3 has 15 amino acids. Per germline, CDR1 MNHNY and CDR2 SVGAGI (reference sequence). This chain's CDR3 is CASSDPGEGVTEASF. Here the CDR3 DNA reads TGTGCCAGCAGTGATCCGGGAGAGGGAGTAACTGAAGCTTCCTTT.

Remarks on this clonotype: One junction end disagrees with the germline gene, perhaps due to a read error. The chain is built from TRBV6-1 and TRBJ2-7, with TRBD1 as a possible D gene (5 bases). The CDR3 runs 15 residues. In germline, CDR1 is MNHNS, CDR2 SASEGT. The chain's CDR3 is CGSSERGLGSYEQYF. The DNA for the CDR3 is TGTGGCAGTAGTGAAAGGGGTCTAGGATCCTACGAGCAGTACTTT.

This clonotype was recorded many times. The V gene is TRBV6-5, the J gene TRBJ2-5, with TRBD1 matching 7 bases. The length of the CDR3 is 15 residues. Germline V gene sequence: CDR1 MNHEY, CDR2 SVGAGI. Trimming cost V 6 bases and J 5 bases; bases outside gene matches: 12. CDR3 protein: CASRSGGEPFETQYF. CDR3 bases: TGTGCCAGCAGGTCAGGGGGAGAGCCGTTTGAGACCCAGTACTTC.

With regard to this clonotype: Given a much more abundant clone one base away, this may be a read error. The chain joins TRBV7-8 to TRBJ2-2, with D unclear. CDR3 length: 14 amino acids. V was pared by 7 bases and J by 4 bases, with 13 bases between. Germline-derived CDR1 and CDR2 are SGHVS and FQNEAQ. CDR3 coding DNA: TGTGCCAGCAACTCCGACCCGGGCACCGGGGAGCTGTTTTTT. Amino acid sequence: CASNSDPGTGELFF.

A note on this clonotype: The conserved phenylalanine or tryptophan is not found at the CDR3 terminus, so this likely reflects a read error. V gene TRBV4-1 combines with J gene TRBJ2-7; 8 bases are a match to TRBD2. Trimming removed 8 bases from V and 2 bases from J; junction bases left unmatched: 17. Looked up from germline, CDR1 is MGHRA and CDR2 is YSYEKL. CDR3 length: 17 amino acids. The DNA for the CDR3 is TGCGCCAGCGGCGGGCTATCGGGAGGGGAAAGGACCTACGAGCAGTACATC. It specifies CASGGLSGGERTYEQYI.

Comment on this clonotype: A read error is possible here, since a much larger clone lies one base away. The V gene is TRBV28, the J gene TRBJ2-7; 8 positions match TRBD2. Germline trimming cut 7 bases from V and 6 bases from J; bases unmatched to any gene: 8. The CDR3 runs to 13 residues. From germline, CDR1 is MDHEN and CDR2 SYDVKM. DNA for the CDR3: TGTGCCAGCACGGGGGGGAGCCCCTCCGAGCAGTACGTC. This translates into CASTGGSPSEQYV.

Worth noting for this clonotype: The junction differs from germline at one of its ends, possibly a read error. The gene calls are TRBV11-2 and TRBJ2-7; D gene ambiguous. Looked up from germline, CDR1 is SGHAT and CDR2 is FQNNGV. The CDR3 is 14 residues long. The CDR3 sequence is CASSLGSGNYAQYF. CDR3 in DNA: TGTGCCAGCAGCTTAGGGAGTGGGAACTACGCGCAGTACTTC.

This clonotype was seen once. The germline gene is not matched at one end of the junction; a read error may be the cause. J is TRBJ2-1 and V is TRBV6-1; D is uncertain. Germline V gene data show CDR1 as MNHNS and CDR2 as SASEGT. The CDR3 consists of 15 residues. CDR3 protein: CANSDSFETYNEQFF. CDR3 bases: TGTGCCAACAGTGATAGCTTTGAGACCTACAATGAGCAGTTCTTC.

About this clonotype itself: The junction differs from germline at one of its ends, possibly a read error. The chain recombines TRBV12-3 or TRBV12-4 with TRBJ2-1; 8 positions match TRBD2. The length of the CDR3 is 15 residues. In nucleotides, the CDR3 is TGTGCCAGCGGTCCCCCGGGAGGGGGATCTAATGGGCAGTTCTTC. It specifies CASGPPGGGSNGQFF.

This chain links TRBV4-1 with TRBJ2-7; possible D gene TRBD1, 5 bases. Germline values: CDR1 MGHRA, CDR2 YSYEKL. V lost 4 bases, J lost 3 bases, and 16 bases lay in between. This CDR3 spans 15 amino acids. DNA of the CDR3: TGCGCCAGCAGCCGACTCACCGGACACCGCTACGAGCAGTACTTC. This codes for CASSRLTGHRYEQYF.

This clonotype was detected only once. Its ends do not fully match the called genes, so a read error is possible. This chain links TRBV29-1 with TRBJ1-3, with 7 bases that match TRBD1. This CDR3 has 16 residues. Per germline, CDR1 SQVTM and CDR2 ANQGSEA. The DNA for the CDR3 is TGCAGCGTTGAAAGCCCTGGCAGGGACAGTGGAAAGACCATATATTTC. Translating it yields CSVESPGRDSGKTIYF.

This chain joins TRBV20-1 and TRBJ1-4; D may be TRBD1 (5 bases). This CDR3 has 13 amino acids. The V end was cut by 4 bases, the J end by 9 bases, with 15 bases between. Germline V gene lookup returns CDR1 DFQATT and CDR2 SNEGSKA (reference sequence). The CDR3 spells CSAIGAPTKKLFF. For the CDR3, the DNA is TGCAGTGCTATCGGGGCCCCTACTAAAAAACTGTTTTTT.

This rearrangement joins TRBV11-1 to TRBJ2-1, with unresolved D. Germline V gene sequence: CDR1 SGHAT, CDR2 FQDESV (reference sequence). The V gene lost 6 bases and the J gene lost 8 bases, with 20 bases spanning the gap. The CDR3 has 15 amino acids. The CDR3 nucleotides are TGTGCCAGCAGTCCGACTCCTTCGATGAGCGATGAGCAGTTCTTC. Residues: CASSPTPSMSDEQFF. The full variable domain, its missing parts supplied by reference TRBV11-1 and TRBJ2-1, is EAEVAQSPRYKITEKSQAVAFWCDPISGHATLYWYRQILGQGPELLVQFQDESVVDDSQLPKDRFSAERLKGVDSTLKIQPAELGDSAMYLCASSPTPSMSDEQFFGPGTRLTVL.

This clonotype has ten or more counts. This chain's CDR3 is CSVVEGALGTEAFF. The CDR3 DNA is TGCAGCGTTGTAGAGGGGGCTTTAGGCACTGAAGCTTTCTTT. The V gene is TRBV29-1, the J gene TRBJ1-1; 7 bases match TRBD1. V gave up 4 bases and J gave up 4 bases; unmatched junction bases: 9. The CDR3 covers 14 residues. The germline CDR1 and CDR2 sequences are SQVTM and ANQGSEA.

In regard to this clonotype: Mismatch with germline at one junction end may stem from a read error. The CDR3 loop reads CASCPNPSRGDDQFF. The CDR3, as DNA: TGTGCCAGCTGCCCGAATCCTTCGAGGGGCGATGATCAGTTCTTC. The genes are TRBV11-1 and TRBJ2-1; D might be TRBD1 or TRBD2, each matching 5 bases. This CDR3 spans 15 amino acids. CDR1 and CDR2 (germline): SGHAT, FQDESV (reference sequence).

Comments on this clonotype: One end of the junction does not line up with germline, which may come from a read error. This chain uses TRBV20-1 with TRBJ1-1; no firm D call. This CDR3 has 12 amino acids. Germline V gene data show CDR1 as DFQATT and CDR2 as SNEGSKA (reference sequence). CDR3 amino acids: CSAMSVYTEAIF. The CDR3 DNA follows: TGCAGTGCTATGTCCGTATACACTGAAGCTATCTTT.

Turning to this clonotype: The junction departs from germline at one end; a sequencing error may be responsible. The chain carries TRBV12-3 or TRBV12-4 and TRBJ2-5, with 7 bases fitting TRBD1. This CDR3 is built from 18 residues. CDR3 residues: CASSLLPLGSGTEETQYF. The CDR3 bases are TGTGCCAGCAGTTTACTACCCTTAGGGAGTGGGACAGAAGAGACCCAGTACTTT.

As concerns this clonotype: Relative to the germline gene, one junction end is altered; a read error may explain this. The CDR3 bases are TGCAGTGCTGGGGGGGGTTCTGCCTATGACTACACCTTC. As protein: CSAGGGSAYDYTF. The rearrangement uses TRBV20-1 and TRBJ1-2; perhaps TRBD1 as D (5 bases). CDR3 length: 13 residues. Germline assignment: CDR1 DFQATT and CDR2 SNEGSKA (reference sequence).